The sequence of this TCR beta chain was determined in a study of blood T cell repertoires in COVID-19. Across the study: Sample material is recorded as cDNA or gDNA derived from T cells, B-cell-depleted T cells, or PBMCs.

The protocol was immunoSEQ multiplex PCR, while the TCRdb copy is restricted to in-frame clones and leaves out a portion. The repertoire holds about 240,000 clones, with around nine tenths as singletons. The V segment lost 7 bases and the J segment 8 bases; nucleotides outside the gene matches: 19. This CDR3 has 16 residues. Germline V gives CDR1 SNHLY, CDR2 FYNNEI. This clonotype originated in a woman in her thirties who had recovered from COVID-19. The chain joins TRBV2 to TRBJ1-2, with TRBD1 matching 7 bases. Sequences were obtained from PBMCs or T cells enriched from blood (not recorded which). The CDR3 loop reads CASKKYGTEVSGGYTF. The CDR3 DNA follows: TGTGCCAGCAAAAAGTATGGGACAGAGGTAAGTGGAGGCTACACCTTC. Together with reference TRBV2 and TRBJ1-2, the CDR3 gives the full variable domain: EPEVTQTPSHQVTQMGQEVILRCVPISNHLYFYWYRQILGQKVEFLVSFYNNEISEKSEIFDDQFSVERPDGSNFTLKIRSTKLEDSAMYFCASKKYGTEVSGGYTFGSGTRLTVV.